The 4 T cell receptor beta chains in this list originate from one sample, sequenced in a study of neurological immune-mediated disorders (dated by TCRdb to about 2019). Library generation was performed with 5' RACE. TCRdb names Illumina HiSeq 2500 as the instrument used. TCRdb trimmed the raw reads at Q25, called clones with MiXCR and kept productive beta chains. Each CDR3 protein appears once, grouped with its most common genes and DNA. The sample profile shows 110,000 or so distinct CDR3 sequences; about 3.2% of them were found once. Clones ranked in the top ten supply over 1% of the sample. Source material: PBMCs. The receptor source for this set is a woman in her 30s with multiple sclerosis.

With respect to this clonotype: One end of the junction does not line up with germline, which may come from a read error. V gene TRBV20-1 combines with J gene TRBJ1-6, with 8 bases matching TRBD1. Looked up from germline, CDR1 is DFQATT and CDR2 is SNEGSKA (reference sequence). CDR3 size: 14 residues. The CDR3 bases are TGCAGTGCCCGCGGGACAGGAGACTATTCAACCCTCAACTTT. This translates into CSARGTGDYSTLNF.

This clonotype was observed at least ten times. The rearrangement links TRBV29-1 to TRBJ2-5; TRBD1 might be the D (6 bases). Per germline, CDR1 SQVTM and CDR2 ANQGSEA. The V end was cut by 3 bases, the J end by 3 bases, with 11 bases between. The CDR3 is 13 amino acids. CDR3 DNA: TGCAGCGTTGAGGGGGCCCCTGAAGAGACCCAGTACTTC. Protein product: CSVEGAPEETQYF.

This clonotype was counted ten times or more. V gene TRBV20-1 combines with J gene TRBJ2-2, with TRBD2 matching over 11 bases. CDR3 size: 15 residues. V shed 5 bases, J shed 3 bases, and the junction held 5 bases outside the gene matches. Germline V gene data show CDR1 as DFQATT and CDR2 as SNEGSKA (reference sequence). The CDR3 protein is CSARSGREYTGELFF. The CDR3, as DNA: TGCAGTGCTCGTAGCGGGAGGGAGTACACCGGGGAGCTGTTTTTT.

V and J are TRBV12-3 or TRBV12-4 and TRBJ1-5, with D unresolved. CDR3 length equals 15 residues. Trimming stripped 3 bases from V and 0 bases from J, with 9 bases between. The DNA for the CDR3 is TGTGCCAGCAGTTTTGGCGGCCCTAGCAATCAGCCCCAGCATTTT. Encoded protein: CASSFGGPSNQPQHF.